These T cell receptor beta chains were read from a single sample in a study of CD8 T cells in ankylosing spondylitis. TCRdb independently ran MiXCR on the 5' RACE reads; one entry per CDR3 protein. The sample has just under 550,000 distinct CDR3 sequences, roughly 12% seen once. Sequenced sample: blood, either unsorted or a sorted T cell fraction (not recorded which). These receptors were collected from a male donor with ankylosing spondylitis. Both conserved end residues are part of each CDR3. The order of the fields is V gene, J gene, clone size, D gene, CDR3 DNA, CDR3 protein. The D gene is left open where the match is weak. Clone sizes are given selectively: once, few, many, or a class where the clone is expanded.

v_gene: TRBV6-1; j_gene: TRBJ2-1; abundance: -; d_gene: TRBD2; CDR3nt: TGTGCCAGCAGTGAAGAGAAGACTAGCGGGGCCTTATCGTACAATGAGCAGTTCTTC; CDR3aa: CASSEEKTSGALSYNEQFF
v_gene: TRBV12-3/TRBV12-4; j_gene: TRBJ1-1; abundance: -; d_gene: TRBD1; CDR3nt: TGTGCCAGCAGTTCCGGGACAGGGGAAACTGAAGCTTTCTTT; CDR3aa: CASSSGTGETEAFF
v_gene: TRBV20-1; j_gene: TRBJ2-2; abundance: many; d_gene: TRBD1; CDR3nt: TGCAGTGCTAGAGGACAGGGGAACACCGGGGAGCTGTTTTTT; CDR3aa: CSARGQGNTGELFF
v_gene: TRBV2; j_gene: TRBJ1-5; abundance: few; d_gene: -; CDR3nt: TGTGCCAGCAGTGGGACGGTAAACTATAGCAATCAGCCCCAGCATTTT; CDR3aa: CASSGTVNYSNQPQHF
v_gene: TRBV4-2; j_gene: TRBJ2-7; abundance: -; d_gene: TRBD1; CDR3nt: TGTGCCAGCAGCCGTAGGGACAGCACCTACGAGCAGTACTTC; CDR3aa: CASSRRDSTYEQYF
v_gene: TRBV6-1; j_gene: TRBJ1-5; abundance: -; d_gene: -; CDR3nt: TGTGCCAGCAGTGAAGCGAGAGGGGCGTGGGATCAGCCCCAGCATTTT; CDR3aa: CASSEARGAWDQPQHF
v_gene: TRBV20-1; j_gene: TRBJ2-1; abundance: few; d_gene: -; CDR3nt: TGCAGTGCTGTGGGGATGAACAATGAGCAGTTCTTC; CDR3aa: CSAVGMNNEQFF
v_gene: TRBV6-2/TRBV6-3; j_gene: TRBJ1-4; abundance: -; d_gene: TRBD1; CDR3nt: TGTGCCAGCAGGGGACAGGGTGGAAGTGAAAAACTGTTTTTT; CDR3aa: CASRGQGGSEKLFF
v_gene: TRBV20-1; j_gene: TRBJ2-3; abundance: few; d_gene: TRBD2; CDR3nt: TGCAGTGCTAGAGATACGGGAGGGAACTCAGATACGCAGTATTTT; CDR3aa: CSARDTGGNSDTQYF
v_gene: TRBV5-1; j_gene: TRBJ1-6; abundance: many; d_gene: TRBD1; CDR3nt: TGCGCCAGCAGCCAAGACAGGGACTCACCCCTCCACTTT; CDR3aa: CASSQDRDSPLHF
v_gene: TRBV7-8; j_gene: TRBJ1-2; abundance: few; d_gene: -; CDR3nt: TGTGCCAGCAGCTTAGCTGGGAGGCCCTATGGCTACACCTTC; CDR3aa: CASSLAGRPYGYTF
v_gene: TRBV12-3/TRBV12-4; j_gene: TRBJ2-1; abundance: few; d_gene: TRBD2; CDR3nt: TGTGCCAGCAGTCCCCGAGGGACTAGCGGGAGGGTTTCCTACAATGAGCAGTTCTTC; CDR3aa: CASSPRGTSGRVSYNEQFF
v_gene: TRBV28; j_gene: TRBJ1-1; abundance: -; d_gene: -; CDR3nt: TGTGCCAGCAGGGTAGACAGCTTCTATGAAGCTTTCTTT; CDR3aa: CASRVDSFYEAFF
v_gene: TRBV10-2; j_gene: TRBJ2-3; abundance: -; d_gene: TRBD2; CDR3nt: TGCGCCAGCAGTGACCTAGCGGGTAGCACAGATACGCAGTATTTT; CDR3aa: CASSDLAGSTDTQYF
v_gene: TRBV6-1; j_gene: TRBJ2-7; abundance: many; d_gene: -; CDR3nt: TGTGCCAGCAGCCGCAATAGCGGAGCCTACGAGCAGTACTTC; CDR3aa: CASSRNSGAYEQYF
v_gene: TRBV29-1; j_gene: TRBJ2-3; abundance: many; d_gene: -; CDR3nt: TGCAGCGTACAATACGGGGGCACAGATACGCAGTATTTT; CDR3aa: CSVQYGGTDTQYF
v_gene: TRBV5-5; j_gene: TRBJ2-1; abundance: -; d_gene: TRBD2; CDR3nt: TGTGCCAGCAGCCAAATTCTAGCGGGAACCAATGAGCAGTTCTTC; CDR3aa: CASSQILAGTNEQFF
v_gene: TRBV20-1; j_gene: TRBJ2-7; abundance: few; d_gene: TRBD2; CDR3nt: TGCAGTGCTAGAGGGGGCGGGAGATACGTCTACGAGCAGTACTTC; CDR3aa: CSARGGGRYVYEQYF
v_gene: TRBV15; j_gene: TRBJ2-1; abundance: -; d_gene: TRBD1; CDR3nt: TGTGCCACCAGCCAGGACAGGGGAAATGGCAATGAGCAGTTCTTC; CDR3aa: CATSQDRGNGNEQFF
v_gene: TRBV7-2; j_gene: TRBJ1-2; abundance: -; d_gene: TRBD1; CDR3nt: TGTGCCAGCAGCAGACCCGGGACAGGGGAAGGCTACACCTTC; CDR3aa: CASSRPGTGEGYTF
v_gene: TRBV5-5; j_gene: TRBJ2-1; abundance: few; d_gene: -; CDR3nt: TGTGCCAGCAGCTTGAGACCGAGCTCCTACAATGAGCAGTTCTTC; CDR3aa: CASSLRPSSYNEQFF
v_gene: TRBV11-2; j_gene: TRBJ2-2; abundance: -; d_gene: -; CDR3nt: TGTGCCAGCAGCCCTCGGACAGCTTACACCGGGGAGCTGTTTTTT; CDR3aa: CASSPRTAYTGELFF
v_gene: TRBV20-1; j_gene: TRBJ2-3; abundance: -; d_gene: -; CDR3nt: TGCAGTGCTCGCGGGCTAGGGAGACTGACAGATACGCAGTATTTT; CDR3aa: CSARGLGRLTDTQYF
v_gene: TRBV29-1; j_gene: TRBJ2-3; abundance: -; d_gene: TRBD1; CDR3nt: TGCAGCGTTACCGGGACAGGGGGCACAGATACGCAGTATTTT; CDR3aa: CSVTGTGGTDTQYF
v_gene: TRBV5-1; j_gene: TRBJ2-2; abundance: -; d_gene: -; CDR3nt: TGCGCCAGCAGCTTGGCCCTTGGGAACCGCAGGAACACCGGGGAGCTGTTTTTT; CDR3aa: CASSLALGNRRNTGELFF
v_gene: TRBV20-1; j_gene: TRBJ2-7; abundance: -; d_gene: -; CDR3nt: TGCAGTGCTTCCCTGTACGAGCAGTACTTC; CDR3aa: CSASLYEQYF
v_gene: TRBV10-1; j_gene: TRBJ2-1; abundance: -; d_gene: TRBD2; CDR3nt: TGCGCCAGCACCCAAGGACTAGCGGGAGTCTATGAGCAGTTCTTC; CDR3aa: CASTQGLAGVYEQFF
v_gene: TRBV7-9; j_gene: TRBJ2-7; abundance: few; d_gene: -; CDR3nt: TGTGCCAGCAGCTTAAGGTTTGACGAGCAGTACTTC; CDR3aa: CASSLRFDEQYF
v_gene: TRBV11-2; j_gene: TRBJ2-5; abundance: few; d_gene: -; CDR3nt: TGTGCCAGCAGCTTTGGAACCGCTATCGGGGAAGAGACCCAGTACTTC; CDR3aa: CASSFGTAIGEETQYF
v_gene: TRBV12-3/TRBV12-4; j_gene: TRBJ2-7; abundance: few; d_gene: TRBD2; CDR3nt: TGTGCCAGCAGTGGTTACGGGACTAGCGGGAGGGCGGTATTGCAGCAGTACTTC; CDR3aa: CASSGYGTSGRAVLQQYF
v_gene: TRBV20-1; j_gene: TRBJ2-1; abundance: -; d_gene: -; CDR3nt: TGCAGTGCTATATTGAGGGGATCCTACAATGAGCAGTTCTTC; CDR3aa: CSAILRGSYNEQFF
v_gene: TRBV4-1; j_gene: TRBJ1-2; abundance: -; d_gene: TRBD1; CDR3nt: TGCGCCAGCAGCCAAGTTCTCTGGACAGGCTATGGCTACACCTTC; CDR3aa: CASSQVLWTGYGYTF
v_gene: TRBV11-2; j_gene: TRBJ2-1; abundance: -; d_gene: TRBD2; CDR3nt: TGTGCCAGCAGCTTAGTTATGGTAGCGGGAATCGGGAATGAGCAGTTCTTC; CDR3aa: CASSLVMVAGIGNEQFF
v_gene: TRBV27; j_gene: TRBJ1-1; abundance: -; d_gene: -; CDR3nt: TGTGCCAGCAGCCCTCACCCCGCACAGCATGAAGCTTTCTTT; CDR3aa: CASSPHPAQHEAFF
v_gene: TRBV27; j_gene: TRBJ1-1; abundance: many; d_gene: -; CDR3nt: TGTGCCAGCAGATCCGGACATTACACTGAAGCTTTCTTT; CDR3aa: CASRSGHYTEAFF
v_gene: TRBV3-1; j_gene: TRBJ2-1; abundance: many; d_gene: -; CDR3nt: TGTGCCAGCAGCCTCGTTCAGTACGGAGCCTACAATGAGCAGTTCTTC; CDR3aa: CASSLVQYGAYNEQFF
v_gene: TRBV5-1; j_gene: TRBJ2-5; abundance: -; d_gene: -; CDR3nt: TGCGCCAGCAGAAAGACAGGTCAAGAGACCCAGTACTTC; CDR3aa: CASRKTGQETQYF
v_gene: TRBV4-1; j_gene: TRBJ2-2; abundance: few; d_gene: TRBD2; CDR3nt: TGCGCCAGCAGCCAAGATCCAGCGGGAGGGATTAGGAAGGCCGGGGAGCTGTTTTTT; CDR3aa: CASSQDPAGGIRKAGELFF
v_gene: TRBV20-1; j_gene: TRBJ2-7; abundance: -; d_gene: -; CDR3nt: TGCAGTGCTAGAGATCACTTTCGGGGGACGGAAGCCTACGAGCAGTACTTC; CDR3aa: CSARDHFRGTEAYEQYF
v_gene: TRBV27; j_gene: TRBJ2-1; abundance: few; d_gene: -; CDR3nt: TGTGCCAGCAGTTTATCAAGTGGGCGCTCCTACAATGAGCAGTTCTTC; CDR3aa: CASSLSSGRSYNEQFF
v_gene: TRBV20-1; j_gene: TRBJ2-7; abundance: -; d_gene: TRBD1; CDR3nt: TGCAGTGCTACCCCCTCCCGGGACAGCCGTTGGGAGCAGTACTTC; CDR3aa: CSATPSRDSRWEQYF
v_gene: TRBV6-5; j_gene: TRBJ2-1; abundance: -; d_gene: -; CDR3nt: TGTGCCAGCTCTTACCGAATAGGGGTTGAGCAGTTCTTC; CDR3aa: CASSYRIGVEQFF
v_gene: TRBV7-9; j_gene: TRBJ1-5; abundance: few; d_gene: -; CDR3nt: TGTGCCAGCAGCGCAGGGGTACAGCCCAATCAGCCCCAGCATTTT; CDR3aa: CASSAGVQPNQPQHF
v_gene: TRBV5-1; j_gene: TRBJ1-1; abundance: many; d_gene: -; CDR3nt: TGCGCCAGCAGCTTGGCCAGGGCGGACACTGAAGCTTTCTTT; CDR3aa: CASSLARADTEAFF
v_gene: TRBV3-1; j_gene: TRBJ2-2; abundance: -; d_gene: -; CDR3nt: TGTGCCAGCAGCCAAGATCAGTCGGGGAACACCGGGGAGCTGTTTTTT; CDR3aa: CASSQDQSGNTGELFF
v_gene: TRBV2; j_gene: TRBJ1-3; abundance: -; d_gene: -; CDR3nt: TGTGCCAGCAACGAAGGGACTGCCTCTGGAAACACCATATATTTT; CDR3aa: CASNEGTASGNTIYF
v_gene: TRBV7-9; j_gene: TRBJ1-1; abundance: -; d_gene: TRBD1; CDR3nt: TGTGCCAGCAGCTCGGGAGGGACAGGGGGCACTGAAGCTTTCTTT; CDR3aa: CASSSGGTGGTEAFF
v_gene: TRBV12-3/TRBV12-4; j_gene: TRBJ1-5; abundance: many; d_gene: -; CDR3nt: TGTGCCAGCAGTTCAAACAATCCCTGGGGATTCTCCTCCGCAGACAATCAGCCCCAGCATTTT; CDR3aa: CASSSNNPWGFSSADNQPQHF
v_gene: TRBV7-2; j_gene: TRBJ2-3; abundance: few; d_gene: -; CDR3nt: TGTGCCAGCAGCCCTCGACAGGAAGCCCCCGCAGATACGCAGTATTTT; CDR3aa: CASSPRQEAPADTQYF
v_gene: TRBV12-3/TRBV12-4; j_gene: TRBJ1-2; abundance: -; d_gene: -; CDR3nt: TGTGCCAGCAGCCCCCGAGGGGACACACAAGGCTATGGCTACACCTTC; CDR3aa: CASSPRGDTQGYGYTF
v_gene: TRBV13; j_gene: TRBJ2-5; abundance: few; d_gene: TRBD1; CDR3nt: TGTGCCAGCAGCGCCCGACAGGGCTTGGAGACCCAGTACTTC; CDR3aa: CASSARQGLETQYF
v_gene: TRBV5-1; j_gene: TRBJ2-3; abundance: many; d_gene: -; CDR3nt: TGCGCCAGCAGTCTCATGGGTGGCGGAAGCTTGTATACGCAGTATTTT; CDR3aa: CASSLMGGGSLYTQYF
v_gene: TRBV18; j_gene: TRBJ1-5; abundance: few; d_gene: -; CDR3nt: TGTGCCAGCTCACCACAGGGGAATAGAAATCAGCCCCAGCATTTT; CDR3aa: CASSPQGNRNQPQHF